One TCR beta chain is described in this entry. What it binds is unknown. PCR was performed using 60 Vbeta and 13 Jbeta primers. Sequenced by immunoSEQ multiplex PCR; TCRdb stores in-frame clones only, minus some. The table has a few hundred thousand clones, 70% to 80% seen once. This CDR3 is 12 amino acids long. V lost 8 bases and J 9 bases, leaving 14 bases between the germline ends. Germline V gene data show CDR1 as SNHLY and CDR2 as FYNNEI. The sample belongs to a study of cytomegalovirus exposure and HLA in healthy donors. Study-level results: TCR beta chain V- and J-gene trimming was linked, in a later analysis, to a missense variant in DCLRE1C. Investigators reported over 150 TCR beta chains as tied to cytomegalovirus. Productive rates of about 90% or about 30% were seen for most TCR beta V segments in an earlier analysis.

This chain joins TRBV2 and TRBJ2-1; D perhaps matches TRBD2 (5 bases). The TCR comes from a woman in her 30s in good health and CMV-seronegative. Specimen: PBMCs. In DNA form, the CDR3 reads TGTGCCAGCGGCCAACATGGAGGTGAGCAGTTCTTC. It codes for CASGQHGGEQFF.